The 24 T cell receptor beta chains listed next were all sequenced from one sample in a study of T cell responses to AZD1222 COVID-19 vaccine. Sequenced by immunoSEQ multiplex PCR; TCRdb stores in-frame clones only, minus some. The table lists 160,000 or so clones, around 90% of them singletons. The material was peripheral blood, obtained 28 days after the second dose of the MenACWY control vaccine. These receptor sequences come from an adult who received the MenACWY meningococcal vaccine as a control.

This clone occurred once. The chain has TRBV24-1 and TRBJ2-3; D is perhaps TRBD2 (6 bases). This CDR3 contains 14 residues. The V end was cut by 6 bases, the J end by 0 bases, with 9 bases between. CDR1 and CDR2 (germline): KGHDR, SFDVKD. The CDR3: CATSPSGSTDTQYF. The CDR3 DNA reads as TGTGCCACCAGTCCCAGCGGGAGCACAGATACGCAGTATTTT.

The rearrangement uses TRBV18 and TRBJ2-7, with 7 nucleotides matching TRBD1. CDR3 length equals 16 residues. Trimming cost V 2 bases and J 3 bases; bases outside gene matches: 10. The V gene's germline CDR1 is KGHSH and CDR2 LQKENI. CDR3 in amino acids: CASSPLFRDSLYEQYF. CDR3 bases: TGTGCCAGCTCACCATTGTTTCGGGACAGCCTCTACGAGCAGTACTTC.

CDR3 residues: CASSGQAGQQGYGYTF. For the CDR3, the DNA is TGTGCCAGCAGCGGTCAGGCGGGTCAGCAGGGCTATGGCTACACCTTC. J is TRBJ1-2 and V is TRBV7-9; D is perhaps TRBD1 (5 bases). The length of the CDR3 is 16 residues. V was pared by 5 bases and J by 4 bases, with 20 bases between. The germline CDR1 and CDR2 sequences are SEHNR and FQNEAQ (reference sequence). Based on the CDR3 plus reference TRBV7-9 and TRBJ1-2, the full variable domain is DTGVSQNPRHKITKRGQNVTFRCDPISEHNRLYWYRQTLGQGPEFLTYFQNEAQLEKSRLLSDRFSAERPKGSFSTLEIQRTEQGDSAMYLCASSGQAGQQGYGYTFGSGTRLTVV.

V gene TRBV28 combines with J gene TRBJ1-4; D is uncertain. Trimming shortened V by 7 bases and J by 1 base, and 10 bases separated the two germline ends. Germline V lookup: CDR1 MDHEN, CDR2 SYDVKM. The CDR3 covers 14 residues. The CDR3 DNA reads as TGTGCCAGCACCCGCGGGCTAACTAATGAAAAACTGTTTTTT. The encoded protein is CASTRGLTNEKLFF.

V and J are TRBV6-2 or TRBV6-3 and TRBJ1-1; possibly TRBD1 for D (5 bases). Germline assignment: CDR1 MNHEY and CDR2 SVGEGT. The CDR3 runs 15 residues. The V end was cut by 5 bases, the J end by 6 bases, with 19 bases between. CDR3 coding DNA: TGTGCCAGCAGTGCTCGACCGGGCAGGGCCGCTGAAGCTTTCTTT. Amino acids: CASSARPGRAAEAFF.

The chain joins TRBV6-1 to TRBJ1-1; no clear D gene. The CDR3 is 16 residues long. In germline, CDR1 is MNHNS, CDR2 SASEGT. Trimming stripped 4 bases from V and 1 base from J, with 16 bases between. The CDR3 region has the DNA TGTGCCAGCAGTGCGATGGGCCGGGAGGCGAACACTGAAGCTTTCTTT. Protein: CASSAMGREANTEAFF.

CDR3 coding DNA: TGTGCCAGCAGCCTCGACAGGGGCCCCTACAATGAGCAGTTCTTC. Translation gives CASSLDRGPYNEQFF. V is TRBV6-5 and J is TRBJ2-1; 8 bases map to TRBD1. The V gene's germline CDR1 is MNHEY and CDR2 SVGAGI. CDR3 size: 15 residues. V gave up 6 bases and J gave up 2 bases; unmatched junction bases: 6.

The gene calls are TRBV29-1 and TRBJ1-3; 9 nucleotides line up with TRBD1. Trimming cost V 1 base and J 5 bases; bases outside gene matches: 3. From germline, CDR1 is SQVTM and CDR2 ANQGSEA. The CDR3 totals 14 residues. The CDR3 loop is CSVEGDRVRNTIYF. The CDR3 DNA reads TGCAGCGTTGAAGGGGACAGGGTGAGAAACACCATATATTTT.

The chain carries TRBV6-5 and TRBJ2-7, with 9 bases aligning to TRBD1. With V trimmed by 2 bases and J by 4 bases, 3 bases remained unmatched. In germline, CDR1 is MNHEY, CDR2 SVGAGI. The CDR3 loop spans 14 amino acids. CDR3 nucleotides: TGTGCCAGCAGTTACCCTGGACAGGGGTACGAGCAGTACTTC. This gives the protein CASSYPGQGYEQYF.

V and J are TRBV28 and TRBJ2-2; unclear D gene. The CDR3 spans 15 residues. Germline loops: CDR1 MDHEN, CDR2 SYDVKM. The germline V and J ends were trimmed by 6 bases and 1 base, with 12 bases remaining between them. The CDR3 spells CASRTSLGNTGELFF. The CDR3 region has the DNA TGTGCCAGCAGGACCTCCTTAGGGAACACCGGGGAGCTGTTTTTT.

The V call is TRBV11-2, the J call TRBJ2-3; D perhaps matches TRBD2 (5 bases). Germline-derived CDR1 and CDR2 are SGHAT and FQNNGV. V lost 10 bases and J lost 0, with 23 bases in between. The CDR3 sequence is 17 residues long. The CDR3 loop is CATTLAGDSFSTDTQYF. CDR3 DNA sequence: TGTGCCACCACGCTCGCGGGTGATTCTTTCAGCACAGATACGCAGTATTTT.

The chain combines TRBV24-1 with TRBJ1-5; 8 bases are shared with TRBD1. Germline V gene lookup returns CDR1 KGHDR and CDR2 SFDVKD. This CDR3 has 14 residues. After removal of 6 bases from V and 2 bases from J, the junction contained 2 bases not matched to a gene. CDR3 in amino acids: CATSPTGGNQPQHF. The CDR3 region has the DNA TGTGCCACCAGTCCGACAGGGGGCAATCAGCCCCAGCATTTT.

V and J are TRBV25-1 and TRBJ2-2; tentatively, D is TRBD1 or TRBD2 (5 bases each). The germline gives CDR1 MGHDK, CDR2 SYGVNS. The V end lost 4 bases, the J end lost 5 bases, and 8 bases lay between the germline ends. The CDR3 runs to 13 residues. The CDR3: CASSVGGTGELFF. CDR3 in DNA: TGTGCCAGCAGTGTTGGGGGTACCGGGGAGCTGTTTTTT.

The V gene is TRBV6-1, the J gene TRBJ2-7; possibly TRBD1 for D (6 bases). The V end was cut by 3 bases, the J end by 3 bases, with 9 bases between. The CDR3 totals 13 residues. Per germline, CDR1 MNHNS and CDR2 SASEGT. The CDR3 DNA reads TGTGCCAGCAGTGAGACAGGCCGCTACGAGCAGTACTTC. Amino acid sequence: CASSETGRYEQYF.

The chain carries TRBV7-2 and TRBJ2-3, with D maybe TRBD2 (6 bases). The germline V gene encodes CDR1 SGHTA and CDR2 FQGNSA. The CDR3 runs 14 residues. CDR3 DNA sequence: TGTGCGACGCAGGGAGGAGGGCGGACAGATACGCAGTATTTT. Protein sequence: CATQGGGRTDTQYF.

The chain uses TRBV4-3 and TRBJ2-1, with 9 nucleotides matching TRBD1. Germline assignment: CDR1 LGHNA and CDR2 YSLEER. Trimming took 3 bases from V and 5 from J; bases not matched to a gene: 8. The CDR3 covers 16 residues. Here the CDR3 reads CASSHIDRGTNNEQFF. For the CDR3, the DNA is TGCGCCAGCAGCCATATTGACAGGGGGACTAACAATGAGCAGTTCTTC.

This clone was seen a single time. This chain links TRBV7-9 with TRBJ2-7, with D perhaps being TRBD1 or TRBD2 (5 bases each). The germline CDR1 and CDR2 sequences are SEHNR and FQNEAQ (reference sequence). The CDR3 extends over 13 amino acids. Trimming pared 5 bases from V and 5 bases from J, leaving 13 bases between. For the CDR3, the DNA is TGTGCCAGCAGCGGTCTACAGGAGGACGAGCAGTACTTC. Its protein is CASSGLQEDEQYF.

V is TRBV7-9 and J is TRBJ2-1, with a weak D call TRBD2 (5 bases). Germline CDR1 and CDR2: SEHNR and FQNEAQ (reference sequence). This CDR3 region has 12 residues. Trimming left V 5 bases short and J 9 bases short, with 11 bases between. The CDR3 region has the DNA TGTGCCAGCAGCCCGGAGGCTGTTGAGCAGTTCTTC. It specifies CASSPEAVEQFF.

A single count supports this clone. The rearrangement uses TRBV28 and TRBJ1-5; 8 bases agree with TRBD1. CDR1 and CDR2 from the germline V gene are MDHEN and SYDVKM. CDR3 length equals 14 residues. With V trimmed by 6 bases and J by 7 bases, 8 bases remained unmatched. The CDR3 sequence is CASSTGQGRQPQHF. CDR3 coding DNA: TGTGCCAGCAGCACAGGACAGGGTCGACAGCCCCAGCATTTT. The full variable domain, with the rest looked up from reference TRBV28 and TRBJ1-5, is DVKVTQSSRYLVKRTGEKVFLECVQDMDHENMFWYRQDPGLGLRLIYFSYDVKMKEKGDIPEGYSVSREKKERFSLILESASTNQTSMYLCASSTGQGRQPQHFGDGTRLSIL.

The V gene is TRBV15, the J gene TRBJ1-5; D possibly corresponds to TRBD1 (5 bases). This CDR3 comprises 16 residues. Germline CDR1 is LNHNV and CDR2 is YYDKDF (reference sequence). Trimming took 0 bases from V and 4 from J, leaving 13 bases between them. The CDR3 DNA follows: TGTGCCACCAGCAGAGATCCCCCGGGGGGGAATCAGCCCCAGCATTTT. This translates into CATSRDPPGGNQPQHF.

J is TRBJ1-6 and V is TRBV28; D possibly corresponds to TRBD1 (6 bases). V gave up 11 bases and J gave up 7 bases, with 18 bases separating them. The CDR3 runs 14 residues. Per the germline V gene, CDR1 is MDHEN and CDR2 is SYDVKM. DNA for the CDR3: TGTGCCGCTCGAGTACAGGGCGGAAATTCACCCCTCCACTTT. Its protein product is CAARVQGGNSPLHF. Full variable domain (remainder filled in from reference TRBV28 and TRBJ1-6): DVKVTQSSRYLVKRTGEKVFLECVQDMDHENMFWYRQDPGLGLRLIYFSYDVKMKEKGDIPEGYSVSREKKERFSLILESASTNQTSMYLCAARVQGGNSPLHFGNGTRLTVT.

The J gene is TRBJ2-7, the V gene TRBV10-3, with TRBD2 matching 8 bases. Trimming cost V 0 bases and J 3 bases; bases outside gene matches: 4. The CDR3 runs 15 residues. Germline CDR1 reads ENHRY; CDR2 reads SYGVKD. CDR3 sequence (DNA): TGTGCCATCAGTGAGTCGATCCTAGCGGGCTACGAGCAGTACTTC. Residues: CAISESILAGYEQYF.

This sequence joins TRBV24-1 and TRBJ1-5, with D unclear. The CDR3 sequence is 14 residues long. In germline, CDR1 is KGHDR, CDR2 SFDVKD. V was shortened by 3 bases and J by 4 bases, with 9 bases between the two germline ends. The CDR3: CATSDPGRNQPQHF. The CDR3 DNA is TGTGCCACCAGTGATCCGGGCCGTAATCAGCCCCAGCATTTT.

The chain carries TRBV7-9 and TRBJ2-7, with no clear D. CDR3 length: 12 residues. Trimming took 8 bases from V and 4 from J, leaving 12 bases between them. Germline CDR1 and CDR2: SEHNR and FQNEAQ (reference sequence). CDR3: CASVSPGYEQYF. CDR3 coding DNA: TGTGCCAGCGTCTCGCCCGGGTACGAGCAGTACTTC.